This TCR beta chain was sequenced during a study of blood T cell repertoires in COVID-19. Sequencing used immunoSEQ multiplex PCR; TCRdb keeps in-frame clones, though not all of them. The table includes roughly 500,000 clones, roughly 90% detected once. Trimming removed 5 bases from V and 6 bases from J, with 14 bases in between. The CDR3 length is 13 residues. Germline loops: CDR1 SGHAT, CDR2 FQNNGV. All enrollees were about 18 to 100 years old and from 24 US areas. The receptor's source is a middle-aged woman who had recovered from COVID-19. Sequencing input: PBMCs or T cells enriched from blood (not recorded which). This chain links TRBV11-2 with TRBJ2-7; perhaps TRBD2 as D (6 bases). The CDR3 DNA reads TGTGCCAGCAGCCCACGGGCGGGGTTCGAGCAGTACTTC. Translation: CASSPRAGFEQYF.